These 5 T cell receptor beta chains were all obtained from the same sample, sequenced in a study of T cells after yellow fever vaccination. TCRdb re-analysed the 5' RACE reads in MiXCR, keeping a single row per CDR3 protein. The sample gives more than 300,000 distinct CDR3 sequences, roughly 10% of which show up once; roughly 3% is in the top ten. The material was CD4+ T cells sorted from PBMCs, obtained 45 days after the yellow fever booster vaccination. These receptors all come from a man aged 18 to 30 who received the YFV17D yellow fever vaccine.

A few counts support this clonotype. The V and J genes are TRBV5-5 and TRBJ1-5, with TRBD1 as a possible D gene (6 bases). Per the germline V gene, CDR1 is SGHKS and CDR2 is YYEKEE (reference sequence). Trimming stripped 4 bases from V and 3 bases from J, with 11 bases between. The CDR3 covers 14 residues. CDR3 amino acids: CASSPHRDNQPQHF. CDR3 nucleotides: TGTGCCAGCAGCCCACACAGGGACAATCAGCCCCAGCATTTT.

This clonotype was seen at least ten times. CDR3 DNA: TGCAGCGTTGTTGGCCAGCAAGGTCAGCCCCAGCATTTT. Protein product: CSVVGQQGQPQHF. This chain uses TRBV29-1 with TRBJ1-5; D remains ambiguous. In germline, CDR1 is SQVTM, CDR2 ANQGSEA. V gave up 4 bases and J gave up 6 bases, with 13 bases separating them. The CDR3 is made up of 13 amino acids. The full variable domain, completed using reference TRBV29-1 and TRBJ1-5, is SAVISQKPSRDICQRGTSLTIQCQVDSQVTMMFWYRQQPGQSLTLIATANQGSEATYESGFVIDKFPISRPNLTFSTLTVSNMSPEDSSIYLCSVVGQQGQPQHFGDGTRLSIL.

This clonotype was picked up a small number of times. This chain joins TRBV2 and TRBJ1-4, with D hard to call. Germline V lookup: CDR1 SNHLY, CDR2 FYNNEI. V lost 3 bases and J 8 bases, leaving 16 bases between the germline ends. This CDR3 is built from 15 residues. The CDR3 DNA sequence: TGTGCCAGCAGTGAGCAGCCCATGGGCAACGAAAAACTGTTTTTT. Its protein is CASSEQPMGNEKLFF.

The rearrangement links TRBV7-9 to TRBJ2-2; TRBD2 matches 9 bases. Germline lookup yields CDR1 SEHNR and CDR2 FQNEAQ (reference sequence). After removal of 5 bases from V and 3 bases from J, the junction contained 7 bases not matched to a gene. This CDR3 contains 16 residues. DNA of the CDR3: TGTGCCAGCAGCGTTAGCGGGGGAGACGACACCGGGGAGCTGTTTTTT. It specifies CASSVSGGDDTGELFF.

This clonotype was seen a few times. This chain connects TRBV9 to TRBJ2-7; TRBD1 might be the D (6 bases). The CDR3 has 16 residues. Trimming took off 0 bases at V and 6 bases at J, with 19 bases between the two ends. Germline lookup yields CDR1 SGDLS and CDR2 YYNGEE. The CDR3, as DNA: TGTGCCAGCAGCGTAGAGGGGGACCCCCGCTGGGGCGAGCAGTACTTC. Its translation: CASSVEGDPRWGEQYF. Looking up the rest from reference TRBV9 and TRBJ2-7 gives the full variable domain: DSGVTQTPKHLITATGQRVTLRCSPRSGDLSVYWYQQSLDQGLQFLIQYYNGEERAKGNILERFSAQQFPDLHSELNLSSLELGDSALYFCASSVEGDPRWGEQYFGPGTRLTVT.